The clone carrying this T cell receptor beta chain came up many times. TCRdb recomputed calls from the 5' RACE reads with MiXCR, one row per CDR3 protein. This sample yields 700,000 or so distinct CDR3 sequences, of which around 21% are seen a single time; 4% to 4.5% belongs to the top ten. The sample originates from a study of identical twins. V shed 6 bases, J shed 6 bases, and the junction held 2 bases outside the gene matches. The germline V gene encodes CDR1 MNHEY and CDR2 SMNVEV (reference sequence). The CDR3 length is 12 residues. This same sample was also part of a study on T cells expressing NK-cell markers.

The sequence came from a woman aged 18-29 years in good health. The sequencing input was PBMCs. This chain uses TRBV27 with TRBJ1-1; 9 nucleotides agree with TRBD1. The CDR3 loop is CASSGTGPEAFF. The DNA for the CDR3 is TGTGCCAGCAGCGGGACAGGGCCTGAAGCTTTCTTT.